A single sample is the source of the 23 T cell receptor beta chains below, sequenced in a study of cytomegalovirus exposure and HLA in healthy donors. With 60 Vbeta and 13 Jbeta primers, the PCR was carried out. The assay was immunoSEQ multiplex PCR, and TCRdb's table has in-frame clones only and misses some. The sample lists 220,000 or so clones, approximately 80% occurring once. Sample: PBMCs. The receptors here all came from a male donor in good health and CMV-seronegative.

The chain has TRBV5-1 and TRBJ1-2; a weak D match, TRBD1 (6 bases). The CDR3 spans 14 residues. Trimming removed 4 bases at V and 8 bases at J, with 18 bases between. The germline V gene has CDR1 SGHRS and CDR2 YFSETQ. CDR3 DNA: TGCGCCAGCAGCCTGGGGGGAGGGGGGGTAGGCTACACCTTC. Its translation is CASSLGGGGVGYTF.

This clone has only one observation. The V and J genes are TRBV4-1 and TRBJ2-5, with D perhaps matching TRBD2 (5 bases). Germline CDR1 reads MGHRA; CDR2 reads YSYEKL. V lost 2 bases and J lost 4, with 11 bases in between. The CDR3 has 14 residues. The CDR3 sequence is CASSQFRDTETQYF. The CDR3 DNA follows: TGCGCCAGCAGCCAATTCCGGGATACAGAGACCCAGTACTTC.

The CDR3 is CASSSLAVKQYF. CDR3 in DNA: TGTGCCAGCAGTTCCCTAGCGGTTAAGCAGTACTTC. V gene TRBV28 combines with J gene TRBJ2-7; 7 bases agree with TRBD2. V trimming: 4 bases; J trimming: 8 bases; junction bases outside the gene matches: 5. The CDR3 loop spans 12 amino acids. Germline CDR1 reads MDHEN; CDR2 reads SYDVKM.

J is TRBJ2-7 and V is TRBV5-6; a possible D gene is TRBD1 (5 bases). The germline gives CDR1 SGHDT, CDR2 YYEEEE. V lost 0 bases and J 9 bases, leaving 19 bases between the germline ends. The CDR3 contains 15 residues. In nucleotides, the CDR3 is TGTGCCAGCAGCTTGGGGGGCTGGACCGGAGACGGGCAGTACTTC. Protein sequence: CASSLGGWTGDGQYF. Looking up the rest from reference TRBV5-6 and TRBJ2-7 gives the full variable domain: DAGVTQSPTHLIKTRGQQVTLRCSPKSGHDTVSWYQQALGQGPQFIFQYYEEEERQRGNFPDRFSGHQFPNYSSELNVNALLLGDSALYLCASSLGGWTGDGQYFGPGTRLTVT.

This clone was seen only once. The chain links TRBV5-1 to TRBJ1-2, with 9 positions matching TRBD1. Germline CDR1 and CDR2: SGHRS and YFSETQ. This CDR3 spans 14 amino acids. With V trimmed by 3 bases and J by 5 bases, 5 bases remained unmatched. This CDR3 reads CASSSPGQGYGYTF. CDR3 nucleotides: TGCGCCAGCAGCTCACCGGGACAGGGTTATGGCTACACCTTC. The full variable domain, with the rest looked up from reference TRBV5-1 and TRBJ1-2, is KAGVTQTPRYLIKTRGQQVTLSCSPISGHRSVSWYQQTPGQGLQFLFEYFSETQRNKGNFPGRFSGRQFSNSRSEMNVSTLELGDSALYLCASSSPGQGYGYTFGSGTRLTVV.

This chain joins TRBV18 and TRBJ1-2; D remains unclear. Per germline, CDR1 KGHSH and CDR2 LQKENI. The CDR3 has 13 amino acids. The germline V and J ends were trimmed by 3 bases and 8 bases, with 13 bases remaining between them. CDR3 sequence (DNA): TGTGCCAGCTCACCTTTAGGAGTGGAGGGCTACACCTTC. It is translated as CASSPLGVEGYTF.

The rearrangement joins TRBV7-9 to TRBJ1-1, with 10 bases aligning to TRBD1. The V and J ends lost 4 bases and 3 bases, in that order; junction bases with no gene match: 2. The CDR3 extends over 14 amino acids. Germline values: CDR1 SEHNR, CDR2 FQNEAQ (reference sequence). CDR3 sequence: CASSSTGGYTEAFF. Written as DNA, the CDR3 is TGTGCCAGCAGCTCGACAGGGGGCTACACTGAAGCTTTCTTT. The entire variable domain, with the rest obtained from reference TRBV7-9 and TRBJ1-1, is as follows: DTGVSQNPRHKITKRGQNVTFRCDPISEHNRLYWYRQTLGQGPEFLTYFQNEAQLEKSRLLSDRFSAERPKGSFSTLEIQRTEQGDSAMYLCASSSTGGYTEAFFGQGTRLTVV.

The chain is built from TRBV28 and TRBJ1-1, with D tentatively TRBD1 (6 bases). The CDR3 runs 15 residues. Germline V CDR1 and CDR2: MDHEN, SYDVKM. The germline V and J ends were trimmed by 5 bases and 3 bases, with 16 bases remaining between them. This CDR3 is CASSLPRGFDTEAFF. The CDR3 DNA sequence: TGTGCCAGCAGTCTACCCAGGGGTTTTGACACTGAAGCTTTCTTT. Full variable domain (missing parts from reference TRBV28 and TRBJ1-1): DVKVTQSSRYLVKRTGEKVFLECVQDMDHENMFWYRQDPGLGLRLIYFSYDVKMKEKGDIPEGYSVSREKKERFSLILESASTNQTSMYLCASSLPRGFDTEAFFGQGTRLTVV.

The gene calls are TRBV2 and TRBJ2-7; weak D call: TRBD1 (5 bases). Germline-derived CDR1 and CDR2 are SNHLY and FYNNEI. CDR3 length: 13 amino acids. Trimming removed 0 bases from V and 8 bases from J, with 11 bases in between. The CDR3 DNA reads TGTGCCAGCAGTGAAGCGCTAACAGGACAGCAGTACTTC. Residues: CASSEALTGQQYF.

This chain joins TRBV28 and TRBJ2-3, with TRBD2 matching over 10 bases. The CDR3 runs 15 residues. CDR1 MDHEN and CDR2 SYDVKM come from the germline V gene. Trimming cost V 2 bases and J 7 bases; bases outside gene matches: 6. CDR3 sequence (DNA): TGTGCCAGCAGTTTAATGGAAGCGGGAGGGCATACGCAGTATTTT. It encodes CASSLMEAGGHTQYF. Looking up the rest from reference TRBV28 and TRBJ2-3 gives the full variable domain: DVKVTQSSRYLVKRTGEKVFLECVQDMDHENMFWYRQDPGLGLRLIYFSYDVKMKEKGDIPEGYSVSREKKERFSLILESASTNQTSMYLCASSLMEAGGHTQYFGPGTRLTVL.

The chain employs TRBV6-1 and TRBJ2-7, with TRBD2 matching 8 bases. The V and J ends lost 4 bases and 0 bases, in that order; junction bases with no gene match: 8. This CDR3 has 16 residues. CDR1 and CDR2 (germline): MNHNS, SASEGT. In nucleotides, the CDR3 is TGTGCCAGCAGTGCCCGGGGGGGCGGGCTCTCCTACGAGCAGTACTTC. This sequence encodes CASSARGGGLSYEQYF.

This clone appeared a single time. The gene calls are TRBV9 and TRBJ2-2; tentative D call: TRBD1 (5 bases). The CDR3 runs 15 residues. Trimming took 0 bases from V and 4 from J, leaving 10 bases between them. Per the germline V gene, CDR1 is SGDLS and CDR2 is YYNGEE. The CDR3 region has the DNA TGTGCCAGCAGCGTAGCATTAGGGGTCACCGGGGAGCTGTTTTTT. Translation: CASSVALGVTGELFF.

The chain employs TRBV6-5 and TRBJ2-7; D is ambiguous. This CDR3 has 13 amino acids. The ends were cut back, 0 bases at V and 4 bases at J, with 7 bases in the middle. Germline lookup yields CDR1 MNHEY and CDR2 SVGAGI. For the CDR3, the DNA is TGTGCCAGCAGTTACTCCGAACAATACGAGCAGTACTTC. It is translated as CASSYSEQYEQYF.

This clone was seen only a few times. This chain's CDR3 is CASRLERGQETQYF. CDR3 nucleotides: TGTGCAAGTCGCTTAGAGCGGGGACAAGAGACCCAGTACTTC. V and J are TRBV12-2 and TRBJ2-5; the D call of TRBD2 is as the table states it, not checked on the DNA. TRBV12-2 has pseudogene status. CDR3 length equals 14 residues.

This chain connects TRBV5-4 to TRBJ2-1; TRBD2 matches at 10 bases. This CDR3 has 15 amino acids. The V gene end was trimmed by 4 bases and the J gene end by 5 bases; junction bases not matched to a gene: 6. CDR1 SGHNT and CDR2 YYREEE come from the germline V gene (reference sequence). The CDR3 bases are TGTGCCAGCAGCGCATCTAGCGGGAGTGACAATGAGCAGTTCTTC. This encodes CASSASSGSDNEQFF.

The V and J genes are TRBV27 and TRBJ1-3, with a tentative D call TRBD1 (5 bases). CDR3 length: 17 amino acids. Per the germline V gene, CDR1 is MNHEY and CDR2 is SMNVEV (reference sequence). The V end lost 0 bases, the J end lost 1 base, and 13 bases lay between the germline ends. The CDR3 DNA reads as TGTGCCAGCAGTTTATCTCCCCCAGGGTATTCTGGAAACACCATATATTTT. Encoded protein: CASSLSPPGYSGNTIYF.

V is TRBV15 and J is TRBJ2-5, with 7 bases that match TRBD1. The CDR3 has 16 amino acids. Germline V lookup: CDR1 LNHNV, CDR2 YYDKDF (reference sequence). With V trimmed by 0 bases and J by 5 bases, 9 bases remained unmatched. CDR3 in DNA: TGTGCCACCAGCAGAGATGTACAGGGGTCGTTCGAGACCCAGTACTTC. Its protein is CATSRDVQGSFETQYF.

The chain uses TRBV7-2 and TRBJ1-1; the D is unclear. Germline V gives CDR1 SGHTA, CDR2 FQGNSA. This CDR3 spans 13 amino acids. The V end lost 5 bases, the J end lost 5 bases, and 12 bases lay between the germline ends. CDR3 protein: CASSQRPGTEAFF. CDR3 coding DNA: TGTGCCAGCAGCCAACGTCCGGGGACTGAAGCTTTCTTT.

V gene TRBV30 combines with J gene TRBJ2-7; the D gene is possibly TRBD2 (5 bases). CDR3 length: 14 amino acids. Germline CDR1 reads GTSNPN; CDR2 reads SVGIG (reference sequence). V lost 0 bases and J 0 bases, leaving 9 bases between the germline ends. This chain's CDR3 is CAWSVGGSSYEQYF. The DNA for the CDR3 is TGTGCCTGGAGTGTAGGTGGGAGCTCCTACGAGCAGTACTTC. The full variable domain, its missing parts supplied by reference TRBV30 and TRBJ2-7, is SQTIHQWPATLVQPVGSPLSLECTVEGTSNPNLYWYRQAAGRGLQLLFYSVGIGQISSEVPQNLSASRPQDRQFILSSKKLLLSDSGFYLCAWSVGGSSYEQYFGPGTRLTVT.

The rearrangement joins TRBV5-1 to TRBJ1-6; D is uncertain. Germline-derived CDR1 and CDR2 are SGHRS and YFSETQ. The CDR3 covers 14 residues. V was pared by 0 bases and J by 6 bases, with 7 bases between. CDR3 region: CASSLEAANSPLHF. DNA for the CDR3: TGCGCCAGCAGCTTGGAGGCGGCTAATTCACCCCTCCACTTT.

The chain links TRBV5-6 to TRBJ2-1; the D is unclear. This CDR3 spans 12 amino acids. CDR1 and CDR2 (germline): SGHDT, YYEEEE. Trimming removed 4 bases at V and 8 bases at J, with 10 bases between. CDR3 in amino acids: CASSAVGHEQFF. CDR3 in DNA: TGTGCCAGCAGCGCAGTTGGGCATGAGCAGTTCTTC.

The DNA of the CDR3 is TGTGCCAGCAGTTACGGACAGGGTAGCACTGAAGCTTTCTTT. Amino acid sequence: CASSYGQGSTEAFF. This chain links TRBV6-5 with TRBJ1-1; 8 nucleotides match TRBD1. Germline lookup yields CDR1 MNHEY and CDR2 SVGAGI. CDR3 length: 14 residues. The trim removed 2 bases at V and 4 bases at J, leaving 3 bases unmatched.

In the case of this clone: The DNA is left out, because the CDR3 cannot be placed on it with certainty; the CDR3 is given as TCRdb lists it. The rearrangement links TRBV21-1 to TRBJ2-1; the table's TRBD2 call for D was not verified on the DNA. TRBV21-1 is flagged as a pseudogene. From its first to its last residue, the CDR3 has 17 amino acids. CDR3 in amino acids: CASSKYGCRASGNEQFF.